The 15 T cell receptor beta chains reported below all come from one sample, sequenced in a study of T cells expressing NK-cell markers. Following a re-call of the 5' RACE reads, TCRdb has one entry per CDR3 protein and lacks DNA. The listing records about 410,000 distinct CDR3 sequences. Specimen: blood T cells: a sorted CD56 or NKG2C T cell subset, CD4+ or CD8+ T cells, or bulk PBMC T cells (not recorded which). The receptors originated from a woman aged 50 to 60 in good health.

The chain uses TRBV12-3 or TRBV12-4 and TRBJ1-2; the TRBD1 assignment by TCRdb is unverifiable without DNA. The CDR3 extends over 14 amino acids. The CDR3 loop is CASTLGQENYGYTF.

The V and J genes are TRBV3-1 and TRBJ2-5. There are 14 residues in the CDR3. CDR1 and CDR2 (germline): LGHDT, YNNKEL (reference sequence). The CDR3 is CASSQEQAWETQYF.

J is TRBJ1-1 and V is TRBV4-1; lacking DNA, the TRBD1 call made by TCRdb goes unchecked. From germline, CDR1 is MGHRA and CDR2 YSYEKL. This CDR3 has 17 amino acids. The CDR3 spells CASSQDGQGGWNTEAFF.

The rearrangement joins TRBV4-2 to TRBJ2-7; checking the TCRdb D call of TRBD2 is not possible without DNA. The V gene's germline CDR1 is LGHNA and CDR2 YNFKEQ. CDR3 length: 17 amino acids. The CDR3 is CASSQVKSAGGIHEQYF.

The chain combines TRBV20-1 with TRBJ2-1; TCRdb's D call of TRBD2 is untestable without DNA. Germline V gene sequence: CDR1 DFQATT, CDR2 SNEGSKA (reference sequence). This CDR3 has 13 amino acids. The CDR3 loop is CSGVDSGLGEQFF.

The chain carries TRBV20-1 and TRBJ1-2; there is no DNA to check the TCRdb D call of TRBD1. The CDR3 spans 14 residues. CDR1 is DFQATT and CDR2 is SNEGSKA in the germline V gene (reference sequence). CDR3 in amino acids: CSARGQGVKRGYTF.

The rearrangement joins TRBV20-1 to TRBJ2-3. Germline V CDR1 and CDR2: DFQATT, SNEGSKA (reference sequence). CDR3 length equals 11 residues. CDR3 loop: CSAYVTDTQYF.

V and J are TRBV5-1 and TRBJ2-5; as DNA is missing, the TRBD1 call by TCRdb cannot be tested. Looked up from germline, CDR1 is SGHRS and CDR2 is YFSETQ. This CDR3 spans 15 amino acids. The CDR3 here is CASSVSGTASETQYF.

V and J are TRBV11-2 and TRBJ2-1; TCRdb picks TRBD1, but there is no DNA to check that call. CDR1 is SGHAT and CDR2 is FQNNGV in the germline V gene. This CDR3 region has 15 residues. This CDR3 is CASSLLQGRYGEQFF.

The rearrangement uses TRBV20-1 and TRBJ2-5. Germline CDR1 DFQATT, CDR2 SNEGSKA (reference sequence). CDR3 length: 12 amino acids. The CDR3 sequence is CSARRVEETQYF.

CDR3 in amino acids: CSKTSGETQYF. This chain joins TRBV29-1 and TRBJ2-5; with no DNA, the TCRdb D assignment of TRBD2 cannot be verified. Germline V gene sequence: CDR1 SQVTM, CDR2 ANQGSEA. The CDR3 contains 11 residues.

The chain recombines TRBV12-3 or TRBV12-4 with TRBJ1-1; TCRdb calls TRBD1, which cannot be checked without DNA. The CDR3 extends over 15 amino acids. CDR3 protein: CASSYTPTGTVEAFF.

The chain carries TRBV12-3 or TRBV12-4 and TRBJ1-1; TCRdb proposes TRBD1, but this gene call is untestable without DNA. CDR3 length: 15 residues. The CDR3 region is CASSSQGDKNTEAFF.

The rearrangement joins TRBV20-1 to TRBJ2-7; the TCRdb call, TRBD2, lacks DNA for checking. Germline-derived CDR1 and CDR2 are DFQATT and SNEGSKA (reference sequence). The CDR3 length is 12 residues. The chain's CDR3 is CSVPGTRDEQYF.

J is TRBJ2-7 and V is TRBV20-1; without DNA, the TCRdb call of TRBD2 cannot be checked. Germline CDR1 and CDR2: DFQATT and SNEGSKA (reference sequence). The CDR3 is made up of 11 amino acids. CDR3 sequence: CSVDSVHEQYF.